One sample yielded the 6 T cell receptor beta chains listed below, sequenced in a study of blood T cell repertoires in COVID-19. The data were produced by immunoSEQ multiplex PCR, yet TCRdb's version contains in-frame clones alone and is incomplete. The sample includes about 44,000 clones, roughly 87% seen only once; the top ten take 15%. Material: peripheral blood. These receptors all stem from a man in his 70s with active COVID-19.

The chain employs TRBV7-9 and TRBJ2-1; TRBD1 aligns across 7 bases. Germline CDR1 is SEHNR and CDR2 is FQNEAQ (reference sequence). The CDR3 runs to 18 residues. The junction had 15 bases not matched to a gene; V was cut back by 2 bases and J by 5 bases. The CDR3 reads CASSLFGSAWDSHNEQFF. The CDR3 bases are TGTGCCAGCAGCTTATTCGGTTCAGCTTGGGACAGCCACAATGAGCAGTTCTTC.

The chain has TRBV3-1 (or the pseudogene TRBV3-2) and TRBJ1-2; D is unresolved. The CDR3 length is 18 residues. V was pared by 1 base and J by 0 bases, with 18 bases between. Per the germline V gene, CDR1 is LGHDT and CDR2 is YNNKEL (reference sequence). The CDR3 protein is CASSQVIGESKANYGYTF. The CDR3 nucleotides are TGTGCCAGCAGCCAAGTAATCGGGGAGAGTAAAGCTAACTATGGCTACACCTTC.

V gene TRBV15 combines with J gene TRBJ2-1, with TRBD2 matching 7 bases. V shed 5 bases and J 2 bases; nucleotides not matched to a gene: 9. The CDR3 has 16 residues. Germline V gene sequence: CDR1 LNHNV, CDR2 YYDKDF (reference sequence). The CDR3 region is CATSPERAGAYNEQFF. In nucleotides, the CDR3 is TGTGCCACCAGCCCCGAACGGGCGGGGGCCTACAATGAGCAGTTCTTC.

The gene calls are TRBV11-2 and TRBJ1-4, with TRBD1 as a possible D gene (5 bases). Germline CDR1 SGHAT, CDR2 FQNNGV. This CDR3 is built from 15 residues. Trimming pared 5 bases from V and 8 bases from J, leaving 18 bases between. The CDR3 nucleotides are TGTGCCAGCAGCGGCCCAGCAGGGCTTGGGGAAAAACTGTTTTTT. Its translation: CASSGPAGLGEKLFF.

The chain has TRBV18 and TRBJ1-6, with D uncertain. This CDR3 has 15 residues. In germline, CDR1 is KGHSH, CDR2 LQKENI. Trimming took 0 bases from V and 11 from J, leaving 14 bases between them. The CDR3 DNA is TGTGCCAGCTCACCACCCACGGCCTCTGCGGCACCCCTCCACTTT. It specifies CASSPPTASAAPLHF.

The rearrangement joins TRBV11-1 to TRBJ2-7; a weak D match, TRBD2 (5 bases). The germline CDR1 and CDR2 sequences are SGHAT and FQDESV (reference sequence). V lost 0 bases and J 3 bases, leaving 9 bases between the germline ends. CDR3 length: 14 amino acids. The CDR3 nucleotides read TGTGCCAGCAGCTTAGCGATGGGAGTCTACGAGCAGTACTTC. Its protein is CASSLAMGVYEQYF.